The source of this T cell receptor (beta chain) is a study of blood T cell repertoires in COVID-19. For the study at large: Sample material is recorded as cDNA or gDNA derived from T cells, B-cell-depleted T cells, or PBMCs.

The CDR3 spans 16 residues. Germline V gene lookup returns CDR1 MNHEY and CDR2 SMNVEV (reference sequence). The ends were cut back, 5 bases at V and 0 bases at J, with 16 bases in the middle. Method: immunoSEQ multiplex PCR; TCRdb's copy keeps in-frame clones and lacks some. This table has some 100,000 clones, 75% to 85% appearing once. The TCR originated in a human donor in a cohort sampled during active COVID-19. The genes are TRBV27 and TRBJ1-1; possibly TRBD1 for D (6 bases). Material for sequencing was peripheral blood. The CDR3: CASSPYRQVLNTEAFF. The CDR3 coding sequence is TGTGCCAGCAGTCCCTACCGACAGGTCTTGAACACTGAAGCTTTCTTT.